The rows below give T cell receptor beta chains drawn from one sample of a study of siplizumab effects on memory and regulatory T cells. Here immunoSEQ multiplex PCR was the method, and the copy in TCRdb shows in-frame clones only, minus some. The sample contains approximately 100,000 clones, about nine tenths of which appear only once. Sequencing was carried out using non-Treg CD4+ T cells sorted from blood. These receptors all stem from a human donor in good health. CDR3s include the opening cysteine and the closing phenylalanine or tryptophan. D genes are given only for firm matches. Part of the rows lack a size; the others show once, few, many or a class for expanded clones.

v_gene	j_gene	abundance	d_gene	CDR3nt	CDR3aa
TRBV28	TRBJ2-1	NA	TRBD1	TGTGCCAGCAGTGACCCGACAGGGGGCGTCTACAATGAGCAGTTCTTC	CASSDPTGGVYNEQFF
TRBV27	TRBJ2-5	NA	NA	TGTGCCAGCAGTTTAGACTGGAGGTCCACACAAGAGACCCAGTACTTC	CASSLDWRSTQETQYF
TRBV5-1	TRBJ2-1	NA	NA	TGCGCCAGCAGCTGGGACGTCCACAATGAGCAGTTCTTC	CASSWDVHNEQFF
TRBV6-5	TRBJ1-5	NA	NA	TGTGCCAGCACCAATCAGCCCCAGCATTTT	CASTNQPQHF
TRBV19	TRBJ1-2	NA	NA	TGTGCCAGTAGTATTGGAACAGGGATGAACTATGGCTACACCTTC	CASSIGTGMNYGYTF
TRBV9	TRBJ2-7	NA	NA	TGTGCCAGCAGCGCCTCGACTACATCCTACGAGCAGTACTTC	CASSASTTSYEQYF
TRBV5-4	TRBJ2-3	NA	NA	TGTGCCAGCTCTACAACTAGCACAGATACGCAGTATTTT	CASSTTSTDTQYF
TRBV15	TRBJ1-5	NA	TRBD1	TGTGCCACCAGCAGAGCAGGGGGGAATCAGCCCCAGCATTTT	CATSRAGGNQPQHF
TRBV15	TRBJ2-7	NA	NA	TGTGCCACCAGCAGAGATGGAATTGGCGAGCAGTACTTC	CATSRDGIGEQYF
TRBV7-2	TRBJ2-1	NA	TRBD2	TGTGCCAGCAGCTTTTTAGCGGGAGGGGCATACAATGAGCAGTTCTTC	CASSFLAGGAYNEQFF
TRBV19	TRBJ2-3	NA	NA	TGTGCCAGTAGTATTCCCCCCGGGACCACAGATACGCAGTATTTT	CASSIPPGTTDTQYF
TRBV18	TRBJ2-1	NA	NA	TGTGCCAGCTCACCACCAGGGGTAAATGAGCAGTTCTTC	CASSPPGVNEQFF
TRBV2	TRBJ2-3	NA	NA	TGTGCCGGGGACGCGGACAGTTCGGGCCGAACAGCAGATACGCAGTATTTT	CAGDADSSGRTADTQYF
TRBV6-5	TRBJ2-1	NA	NA	TGTGCCAGCAGTCGGTCGTCAGATGAGCAGTTCTTC	CASSRSSDEQFF
TRBV6-1	TRBJ2-7	NA	TRBD1	TGTGCCAGCAGCACAGCCGGGACAGGGCCCTACGAGCAGTACTTC	CASSTAGTGPYEQYF
TRBV6-6	TRBJ1-5	NA	NA	TGTGCCAGCAGTTACTCTGGTCAGCCCCAGCATTTT	CASSYSGQPQHF
TRBV27	TRBJ2-1	NA	TRBD2	TGTGCCAGCAGTTTATCCCGGACTAGCGGGAGGTACAATGAGCAGTTCTTC	CASSLSRTSGRYNEQFF
TRBV6-5	TRBJ1-1	NA	NA	TGTGCCAGCCCTCGGCAGCAGAGTCCGAACACTGAAGCTTTCTTT	CASPRQQSPNTEAFF
TRBV6-6	TRBJ1-4	NA	NA	TGTGCCAGCAGTTACGGGTCCGCGGGTAATGAAAAACTGTTTTTT	CASSYGSAGNEKLFF
TRBV14	TRBJ2-7	NA	TRBD2	TGTGCCAGCAGCCAAACCAGCGGGAGGGGCAGCTACGAGCAGTACTTC	CASSQTSGRGSYEQYF
TRBV19	TRBJ2-1	NA	TRBD2	TGTGCCAGTAGTAAGGCGGGAGTCAGGAATGAGCAGTTCTTC	CASSKAGVRNEQFF
TRBV7-9	TRBJ2-5	NA	TRBD2	TGTGCCAGCAGCCCCGGGACTAGCGGGAGTTCGGCGACCCAGTACTTC	CASSPGTSGSSATQYF
TRBV5-1	TRBJ2-2	few	TRBD2	TGCGCCAGCCATACCGGGACTAGCATCGGGGAGCTGTTTTTT	CASHTGTSIGELFF
TRBV9	TRBJ2-3	NA	NA	TGTGCCAGCAGCTCCCAACCCGGGACGGTCGATACGCAGTATTTT	CASSSQPGTVDTQYF
TRBV4-2	TRBJ1-1	few	TRBD1	TGTGCCAGCAGCCCAAGGACAGGGATGAACACTGAAGCTTTCTTT	CASSPRTGMNTEAFF
TRBV10-3	TRBJ2-3	NA	TRBD1	TGTGCCATCAGTGGCCGGGACAGGGAAGCAGATACGCAGTATTTT	CAISGRDREADTQYF
TRBV11-2	TRBJ2-5	NA	NA	TGTGCCAGCAGCTTAGTGGAGACCCAGTACTTC	CASSLVETQYF
TRBV6-6	TRBJ1-5	once	NA	TGTGCCAGCAGTTGGAGGGCCGGGGAGCCCCAGCATTTT	CASSWRAGEPQHF
TRBV6-5	TRBJ1-2	NA	TRBD1	TGTGCCAGCACTTACGGGGGACAGGGGAACTATGGCTACACCTTC	CASTYGGQGNYGYTF
TRBV7-6	TRBJ2-3	NA	NA	TGTGCCAGCAGCGTCGGACAGCCAACAACCGCAGATACGCAGTATTTT	CASSVGQPTTADTQYF
TRBV4-3	TRBJ2-7	NA	TRBD1	TGCGCCAGCAGCCAAGGTGACAGGGGGGGCCCCTACGAGCAGTACTTC	CASSQGDRGGPYEQYF
TRBV7-9	TRBJ2-1	NA	NA	TGTGCCATCCCTTGGGGGCCTGAGCAGTTCTTC	CAIPWGPEQFF
TRBV19	TRBJ2-7	NA	NA	TGTGCCAGTAGTATAAGGGACCTTGTCTCGGGCTACGAGCAGTACTTC	CASSIRDLVSGYEQYF
TRBV20-1	TRBJ2-5	NA	NA	TGCAGTGCTAGCGGGAGAGAGACCCAGTACTTC	CSASGRETQYF
TRBV5-1	TRBJ2-7	NA	TRBD1	TGCGCCAGCAGCTTGGACGGACAGGGGGCCAACGAGCAGTACTTC	CASSLDGQGANEQYF
TRBV5-1	TRBJ1-1	NA	TRBD1	TGCGCCAGCAGCTGGGGACAGGCTGAAACGAACACTGAAGCTTTCTTT	CASSWGQAETNTEAFF
TRBV6-1	TRBJ1-3	NA	NA	TGTGCCAGCAGTGAAGCACAGGCAAGCTCTGGAAACACCATATATTTT	CASSEAQASSGNTIYF
TRBV28	TRBJ1-5	NA	NA	TGTGCCAGCAGACCTGAGGAGAGATACAATCAGCCCCAGCATTTT	CASRPEERYNQPQHF
TRBV6-4	TRBJ2-5	NA	NA	TGTGCCAGCAAGGAGGGGCCGTTGTCCGAGACCCAGTACTTC	CASKEGPLSETQYF
TRBV29-1	TRBJ1-1	once	NA	TGCAGCGTCTCGACAGGACACATGAACACTGAAGCTTTCTTT	CSVSTGHMNTEAFF
TRBV28	TRBJ2-7	NA	NA	TGTGCCAGCAGTTTAGGAGGTCTAGCGAACTCCTACGAGCAGTACTTC	CASSLGGLANSYEQYF
TRBV12-5	TRBJ1-1	NA	NA	TGTGCTAGTGGTCTACAGTACACTGAAGCTTTCTTT	CASGLQYTEAFF
TRBV19	TRBJ2-3	once	NA	TGTGCCAGTAGTATCCCCCGCGGGAAGGGAGGCGCAGATACGCAGTATTTT	CASSIPRGKGGADTQYF
TRBV7-2	TRBJ1-1	NA	TRBD1	TGTGCCAGCAGGAGGGGGCCGGACACTGAAGCTTTCTTT	CASRRGPDTEAFF
TRBV6-6	TRBJ2-5	NA	TRBD1	TGTGCCAGCAGTTTAAGACAGGGTCCAGAGACCCAGTACTTC	CASSLRQGPETQYF
TRBV5-1	TRBJ1-2	NA	NA	TGCGCCAGCAGCCCCAGGGGATATGGCTACACCTTC	CASSPRGYGYTF
TRBV6-5	TRBJ2-7	NA	TRBD1	TGTGCCAGCAAAAGGACAGGGGGCGGCGAGCAGTACTTC	CASKRTGGGEQYF
TRBV30	TRBJ2-3	NA	NA	TGTGCCTGGAGCGCAAATCTAGCCGATACGCAGTATTTT	CAWSANLADTQYF
TRBV6-1	TRBJ2-1	NA	TRBD1	TGTGCCAGCAGGCCAACAGGGGCCTCCTACAATGAGCAGTTCTTC	CASRPTGASYNEQFF